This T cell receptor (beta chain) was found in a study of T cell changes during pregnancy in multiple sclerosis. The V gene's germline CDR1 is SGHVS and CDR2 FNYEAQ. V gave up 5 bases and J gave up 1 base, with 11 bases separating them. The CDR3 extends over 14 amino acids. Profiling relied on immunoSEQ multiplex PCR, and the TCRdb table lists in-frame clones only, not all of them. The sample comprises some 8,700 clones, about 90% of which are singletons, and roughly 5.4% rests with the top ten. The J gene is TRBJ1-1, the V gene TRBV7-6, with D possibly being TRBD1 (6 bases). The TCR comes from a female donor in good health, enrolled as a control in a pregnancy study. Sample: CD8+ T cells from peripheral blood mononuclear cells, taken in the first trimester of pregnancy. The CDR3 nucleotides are TGTGCCAGCAGCCCAAGGGGGGGGAACACTGAAGCTTTCTTT. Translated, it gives CASSPRGGNTEAFF.